The 15 T cell receptor beta chains presented below share a single source sample, sequenced in a study of PD-1 blockade in classical Hodgkin lymphoma. Each and every patient relapsed after autologous stem cell transplantation, and patients got differing brentuximab vedotin exposure. The protocol was immunoSEQ multiplex PCR, while the TCRdb copy is restricted to in-frame clones and leaves out a portion. The profile shows 43,000 or so clones, roughly 73% of them singletons. Source: peripheral blood mononuclear cells (PBMCs), taken at baseline. All receptors come from a human donor with classical Hodgkin lymphoma.

The chain recombines TRBV28 with TRBJ1-1; TRBD1 aligns across 8 bases. Germline assignment: CDR1 MDHEN and CDR2 SYDVKM. The CDR3 contains 12 residues. Germline trimming cut 2 bases from V and 11 bases from J; bases unmatched to any gene: 4. Written as DNA, the CDR3 is TGTGCCAGCAGTTTACAGGGGGCGGGGGCTTTCTTT. Amino acids: CASSLQGAGAFF.

The CDR3 loop reads CAISSGEQYF. CDR3 DNA sequence: TGTGCCATCTCCTCTGGCGAGCAGTACTTC. V usage is TRBV2 and J usage is TRBJ2-7, with D uncertain. CDR1 is SNHLY and CDR2 is FYNNEI in the germline V gene. The V and J ends lost 10 bases and 6 bases respectively, with 10 bases between them. The CDR3 sequence is 10 residues long.

The chain links TRBV27 to TRBJ1-1; 9 bases are shared with TRBD1. Germline V gives CDR1 MNHEY, CDR2 SMNVEV (reference sequence). The CDR3 is 15 amino acids. V was clipped by 6 bases and J by 5 bases; unmatched bases: 10. CDR3 sequence (DNA): TGTGCCAGCAGCGCGGGGACAGGGCTGAGAACTGAAGCTTTCTTT. This encodes CASSAGTGLRTEAFF.

This chain joins TRBV19 and TRBJ2-3; 8 bases map to TRBD2. V shed 5 bases and J 3 bases; nucleotides not matched to a gene: 10. The CDR3 length is 16 residues. Germline V gives CDR1 LNHDA, CDR2 SQIVND (reference sequence). The CDR3 bases are TGTGCCAGTAGTCCCTATATTACTAGCGGAACAGATACGCAGTATTTT. Encoded protein: CASSPYITSGTDTQYF.

The rearrangement links TRBV29-1 to TRBJ2-3, with D possibly matching TRBD2 (6 bases). Deletions cut 4 bases from V and 1 base from J, with 9 bases between. The CDR3 extends over 13 amino acids. Per the germline V gene, CDR1 is SQVTM and CDR2 is ANQGSEA. The CDR3 sequence: CSVVAARTDTQYF. In DNA form, the CDR3 reads TGCAGCGTTGTAGCGGCTCGCACAGATACGCAGTATTTT.

This chain links TRBV30 with TRBJ1-1, with 7 positions matching TRBD1. Germline lookup yields CDR1 GTSNPN and CDR2 SVGIG (reference sequence). This CDR3 has 13 residues. The CDR3 loop is CGGNRQGNTEAFF. CDR3 nucleotides: TGTGGAGGAAACCGACAGGGGAACACTGAAGCTTTCTTT.

The chain combines TRBV10-2 with TRBJ2-5, with D possibly matching TRBD1 (5 bases). Germline V gene data show CDR1 as WSHSY and CDR2 as SAAADI. This CDR3 has 13 residues. Between the trimmed V and J ends, which lost 6 bases and 3 bases, there was a span of 11 bases. The CDR3 DNA reads as TGCGCCAGCAGCCTTACAGGAAAAGAGACCCAGTACTTC. As protein: CASSLTGKETQYF.

The rearrangement uses TRBV5-6 and TRBJ2-3, with D perhaps matching TRBD2 (7 bases). V was shortened by 0 bases and J by 4 bases, with 9 bases between the two germline ends. CDR1 and CDR2 from the germline V gene are SGHDT and YYEEEE. This CDR3 comprises 14 residues. CDR3 in amino acids: CASSLGGGADTQYF. As DNA, the CDR3 is TGTGCCAGCAGCTTGGGAGGGGGGGCAGATACGCAGTATTTT.

The CDR3: CASSFQGVGANVLTF. In nucleotides, the CDR3 is TGTGCCAGCAGTTTCCAAGGGGTAGGGGCCAACGTCCTGACTTTC. The J gene is TRBJ2-6, the V gene TRBV27; D possibly corresponds to TRBD1 (5 bases). CDR1 and CDR2 from the germline V gene are MNHEY and SMNVEV (reference sequence). Trimming took 3 bases from V and 4 from J, leaving 10 bases between them. CDR3 size: 15 residues.

The V call is TRBV28, the J call TRBJ2-5, with D possibly TRBD1 on 6 matching bases. V lost 3 bases and J 5 bases, leaving 16 bases between the germline ends. Germline loops: CDR1 MDHEN, CDR2 SYDVKM. CDR3 length: 15 residues. Here the CDR3 DNA reads TGTGCCAGCAGTTTTCTTCTAGGGGGAGAGGAGACCCAGTACTTC. Translation gives CASSFLLGGEETQYF.

As concerns this clone: Germline and junction disagree at one end, which may indicate a read error. The CDR3 DNA reads TGCGCCAGCCGCTCTGGTGCGGGGGGCTCCTACAATGAGCAGCTCTTC. Encoded protein: CASRSGAGGSYNEQLF. The chain uses TRBV5-1 and TRBJ2-1, with TRBD2 matching 8 bases. Germline-derived CDR1 and CDR2 are SGHRS and YFSETQ. There are 16 residues in the CDR3. Supplemented by reference TRBV5-1 and TRBJ2-1, the full variable domain reads KAGVTQTPRYLIKTRGQQVTLSCSPISGHRSVSWYQQTPGQGLQFLFEYFSETQRNKGNFPGRFSGRQFSNSRSEMNVSTLELGDSALYLCASRSGAGGSYNEQLFGPGTRLTVL.

The J gene is TRBJ2-3, the V gene TRBV28, with 11 bases lining up with TRBD2. Germline V gene data show CDR1 as MDHEN and CDR2 as SYDVKM. The junction had 14 bases not matched to a gene; V was cut back by 8 bases and J by 4 bases. There are 17 residues in the CDR3. The CDR3 coding sequence is TGTGCCAGCCCCCCCGGGGTAGCGGGGGGGCATCCAGATACGCAGTATTTT. Translating gives CASPPGVAGGHPDTQYF.

The CDR3 nucleotides read TGTGCCAGCAGTCAGGGTTACGGCTACACCTTC. Protein sequence: CASSQGYGYTF. The chain is built from TRBV7-2 and TRBJ1-2; D possibly corresponds to TRBD1 (5 bases). The CDR3 length is 11 residues. V gave up 6 bases and J gave up 8 bases, with 10 bases separating them. Germline values: CDR1 SGHTA, CDR2 FQGNSA.

The J gene is TRBJ1-2, the V gene TRBV7-9; D might be TRBD1 (6 bases). This CDR3 contains 15 residues. Germline V gives CDR1 SEHNR, CDR2 FQNEAQ (reference sequence). The ends were cut back, 1 base at V and 4 bases at J, with 13 bases in the middle. CDR3 sequence (DNA): TGTGCCAGCAGCTTAGGCGGGGGCGCGATCTATGGCTACACCTTC. Its translation is CASSLGGGAIYGYTF.

V and J are TRBV7-9 and TRBJ2-7; 7 bases line up with TRBD1. The ends lost 3 bases at V and 2 bases at J; junction bases unmatched: 4. CDR3 length: 14 residues. Germline V gene data show CDR1 as SEHNR and CDR2 as FQNEAQ (reference sequence). CDR3 protein: CASSFRDSPYEQYF. CDR3 bases: TGTGCCAGCAGCTTCCGGGACAGCCCCTACGAGCAGTACTTC.